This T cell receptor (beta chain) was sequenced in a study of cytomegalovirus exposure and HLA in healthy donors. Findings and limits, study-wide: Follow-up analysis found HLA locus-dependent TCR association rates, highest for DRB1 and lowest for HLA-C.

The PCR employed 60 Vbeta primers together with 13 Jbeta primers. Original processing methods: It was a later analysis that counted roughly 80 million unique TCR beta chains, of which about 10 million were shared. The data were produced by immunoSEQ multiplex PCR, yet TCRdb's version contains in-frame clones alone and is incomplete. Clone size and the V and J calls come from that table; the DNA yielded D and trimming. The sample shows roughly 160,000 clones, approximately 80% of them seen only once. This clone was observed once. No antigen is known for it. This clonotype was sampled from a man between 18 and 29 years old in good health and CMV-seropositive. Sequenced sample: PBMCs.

The CDR3 sequence is CASRWDRNSPLHF. The CDR3 region has the DNA TGTGCCAGCAGATGGGACAGGAATTCACCCCTCCACTTT. The chain is built from TRBV6-5 and TRBJ1-6, with 8 bases fitting TRBD1. V trimming: 6 bases; J trimming: 7 bases; junction bases outside the gene matches: 2. This CDR3 region has 13 residues. The germline gives CDR1 MNHEY, CDR2 SVGAGI.